This record looks at one T cell receptor (beta chain) sequence and its context. Trimming at V came to 3 bases and at J to 8 bases, leaving 9 bases not matched to a gene. This CDR3 is built from 16 residues. Germline V CDR1 and CDR2: KGHSH, LQKENI. 60 Vbeta and 13 Jbeta primers were used in PCR. The method was immunoSEQ multiplex PCR; TCRdb's version includes in-frame clones alone and lacks a portion of them. The sample yields approximately 32,000 clones, roughly 76% seen once. The data are from a study of cytomegalovirus exposure and HLA in healthy donors. Overall study: From donors who were HLA-typed, an early data release held about 85 million unique TCRs.

V and J are TRBV18 and TRBJ2-1, with 11 bases lining up with TRBD2. The receptor's source is a woman in her 30s in good health and CMV-seropositive. Sequencing input: PBMCs. CDR3 residues: CASSPLAGGTQDEQFF. CDR3 in DNA: TGTGCCAGCTCACCGCTAGCGGGAGGAACTCAGGATGAGCAGTTCTTC.